Below are 8 T cell receptor beta chains sequenced from a single sample in a study of blood T cell repertoires in COVID-19. The assay was immunoSEQ multiplex PCR, and TCRdb's table has in-frame clones only and misses some. This repertoire shows under 12,000 clones, around four fifths found once; its top ten account for roughly a third. The sequenced material came from peripheral blood. The source is a man in his fifties or sixties with active COVID-19.

The chain links TRBV7-2 to TRBJ1-1; the D is unclear. The CDR3 loop spans 14 amino acids. Germline assignment: CDR1 SGHTA and CDR2 FQGNSA. V was trimmed by 6 bases and J by 3 bases, leaving 14 bases between them. The CDR3 coding sequence is TGTGCCAGCAGTTTTTGGAGTTGGGACACTGAAGCTTTCTTT. This translates into CASSFWSWDTEAFF.

The chain couples TRBV2 to TRBJ2-7; 8 nucleotides line up with TRBD2. This CDR3 has 13 amino acids. V trimming: 7 bases; J trimming: 5 bases; junction bases outside the gene matches: 7. Germline V gene lookup returns CDR1 SNHLY and CDR2 FYNNEI. The CDR3 sequence: CASITAGEDEQYF. The CDR3 DNA reads as TGTGCCAGCATTACAGCGGGAGAGGACGAGCAGTACTTC.

The V and J genes are TRBV9 and TRBJ2-2; 9 bases are shared with TRBD2. The germline V gene encodes CDR1 SGDLS and CDR2 YYNGEE. The CDR3 spans 16 residues. The junction had 8 bases not matched to a gene; V was cut back by 0 bases and J by 8 bases. CDR3 sequence reads: CASSVGGSGSLGELFF. CDR3 DNA sequence: TGTGCCAGCAGCGTAGGTGGTAGCGGGAGCCTAGGGGAGCTGTTTTTT.

This clone was found once. V is TRBV7-8 and J is TRBJ2-1; possibly TRBD1 for D (5 bases). Trimming took off 5 bases at V and 7 bases at J, with 18 bases between the two ends. Germline V gives CDR1 SGHVS, CDR2 FQNEAQ. The CDR3 sequence is 15 residues long. The CDR3 reads CASSKARVGRNEQFF. The CDR3 DNA reads as TGTGCCAGCAGCAAAGCTAGGGTGGGGCGAAATGAGCAGTTCTTC.

This clone was found once. This chain uses TRBV9 with TRBJ2-2; 11 bases line up with TRBD1. CDR1 and CDR2 from the germline V gene are SGDLS and YYNGEE. The V segment lost 0 bases and the J segment 7 bases; nucleotides outside the gene matches: 5. This CDR3 region has 16 residues. Here the CDR3 reads CASSVEDRGLGGELFF. The CDR3 region has the DNA TGTGCCAGCAGCGTAGAGGACAGGGGGCTTGGCGGGGAGCTGTTTTTT.

The V call is TRBV6-5, the J call TRBJ2-7, with a weak D call TRBD2 (6 bases). Trimming shortened V by 0 bases and J by 5 bases, and 14 bases separated the two germline ends. This CDR3 has 15 residues. Germline V CDR1 and CDR2: MNHEY, SVGAGI. The CDR3 is CASSYSRDLFNEQYF. The CDR3 nucleotides are TGTGCCAGCAGTTACTCCCGGGACTTATTCAACGAGCAGTACTTC.

This clone was seen a single time. The rearrangement joins TRBV25-1 to TRBJ2-5; tentatively, D is TRBD1 (6 bases). Germline-derived CDR1 and CDR2 are MGHDK and SYGVNS. The CDR3 contains 14 residues. V lost 3 bases, J lost 2 bases, and 10 bases lay in between. The CDR3, as DNA: TGTGCCAGCAGTGATCCCAGGGGACAAGAGACCCAGTACTTC. Its protein product is CASSDPRGQETQYF.

This chain links TRBV6-1 with TRBJ1-4; D is perhaps TRBD1 (6 bases). Per the germline V gene, CDR1 is MNHNS and CDR2 is SASEGT. Trimming removed 2 bases from V and 12 bases from J, with 13 bases in between. This CDR3 is 13 amino acids long. This CDR3 is CASSEPLAGELFF. CDR3 nucleotide sequence: TGTGCCAGCAGTGAACCTCTGGCAGGGGAACTGTTTTTT.